The 24 T cell receptor beta chains below come from one sample, sequenced in a study of T cell repertoires in cytomegalovirus infection. MiXCR, applied by TCRdb to the reads, yields one record per CDR3 protein. This table holds some 230,000 distinct CDR3 sequences, roughly 22% found once. The sample consisted of CD8+ T cells from PBMCs. The receptors come from a human donor in good health (CMV status not recorded). Some clones in this sample may be carry-over from other donors' samples.

This clonotype was detected a few times. V usage is TRBV7-2 and J usage is TRBJ2-5; 11 bases fit TRBD2. The CDR3 consists of 17 residues. Germline loops: CDR1 SGHTA, CDR2 FQGNSA. V dropped 4 bases and J dropped 5; count of bases not matched to a gene: 12. The DNA for the CDR3 is TGTGCCAGCAGCTGGTTGAATAGCGGGGGGGCCGAGGAGACCCAGTACTTC. This encodes CASSWLNSGGAEETQYF.

In its sample, this clonotype was seen many times. The chain combines TRBV7-2 with TRBJ2-5; TRBD2 matches 8 bases. CDR1 is SGHTA, CDR2 FQGNSA, per germline. The CDR3 sequence is 13 residues long. V lost 4 bases and J lost 3; bases outside the gene matches: 1. CDR3 protein: CASSSGLEETQYF. The CDR3 DNA reads TGTGCCAGCAGCTCGGGACTAGAAGAGACCCAGTACTTC. The full variable domain, with the rest looked up from reference TRBV7-2 and TRBJ2-5, is GAGVSQSPSNKVTEKGKDVELRCDPISGHTALYWYRQSLGQGLEFLIYFQGNSAPDKSGLPSDRFSAERTGGSVSTLTIQRTQQEDSAVYLCASSSGLEETQYFGPGTRLLVL.

The chain carries TRBV7-2 and TRBJ1-1, with 9 bases fitting TRBD1. This CDR3 has 17 residues. The ends lost 2 bases at V and 5 bases at J; junction bases unmatched: 12. Per the germline V gene, CDR1 is SGHTA and CDR2 is FQGNSA. As DNA, the CDR3 is TGTGCCAGCAGCTTATGGCGGTGGGGGACAGGGTCTACTGAAGCTTTCTTT. The encoded protein is CASSLWRWGTGSTEAFF.

This clonotype was found many times. The V call is TRBV7-2, the J call TRBJ2-3; D is possibly TRBD2 (6 bases). The CDR3 loop spans 14 amino acids. The germline CDR1 and CDR2 sequences are SGHTA and FQGNSA. The V gene lost 4 bases and the J gene lost 4 bases, with 12 bases spanning the gap. The CDR3 DNA follows: TGTGCCAGCAGCTCCCCTAGCGAAGCAGATACGCAGTATTTT. Residues: CASSSPSEADTQYF. Drawing the rest from reference TRBV7-2 and TRBJ2-3, the complete variable domain is GAGVSQSPSNKVTEKGKDVELRCDPISGHTALYWYRQSLGQGLEFLIYFQGNSAPDKSGLPSDRFSAERTGGSVSTLTIQRTQQEDSAVYLCASSSPSEADTQYFGPGTRLTVL.

This clonotype has ten or more counts. This chain connects TRBV19 to TRBJ2-2; D not resolved. V dropped 6 bases and J dropped 1 base, with 6 bases sitting between them. Germline CDR1 and CDR2: LNHDA and SQIVND (reference sequence). The CDR3 is made up of 13 amino acids. CDR3 bases: TGTGCCAGTAGAAGAGAGAACACCGGGGAGCTGTTTTTT. Amino acid sequence: CASRRENTGELFF.

This clonotype was counted between two and nine times. The J gene is TRBJ2-7, the V gene TRBV5-5, with 9 bases matching TRBD1. The V gene's germline CDR1 is SGHKS and CDR2 YYEKEE (reference sequence). With V trimmed by 3 bases and J by 0 bases, 4 bases remained unmatched. The CDR3 covers 15 residues. The CDR3 sequence is CASSSHRGPSYEQYF. The CDR3, as DNA: TGTGCCAGCAGCTCCCACAGGGGGCCCTCCTACGAGCAGTACTTC.

This clonotype was counted at least ten times. One base away lies a much larger clone, so this may be a sequencing read error. The chain recombines TRBV7-8 with TRBJ2-7; no clear D gene. Trimming left V 4 bases short and J 1 base short, with 2 bases between. The length of the CDR3 is 11 residues. Looked up from germline, CDR1 is SGHVS and CDR2 is FQNEAQ. The CDR3, as DNA: TGTGCCAGCAGCTGGTCCTACGAGCAGTACTTC. Its protein is CASSWSYEQYF.

In this sample, this clonotype turned up many times. CDR3 amino acids: CASSRDGTGVNTGELFF. The DNA for the CDR3 is TGTGCCAGCAGCCGAGACGGGACAGGAGTGAACACCGGGGAGCTGTTTTTT. V gene TRBV7-2 combines with J gene TRBJ2-2, with 8 bases matching TRBD1. Germline loops: CDR1 SGHTA, CDR2 FQGNSA. V lost 5 bases to trimming and J lost 1 base; unmatched junction nucleotides: 9. The length of the CDR3 is 17 residues.

As for this clonotype: At one end, the junction sequence differs from germline, possibly due to a read error. The genes are TRBV7-4 and TRBJ2-1; no definite D call. This CDR3 comprises 15 residues. Per the germline V gene, CDR1 is SGHVT and CDR2 is SQSDAQ. This CDR3 is CARSLVSRTDNEQFF. The DNA of the CDR3 is TGTGCCAGAAGCTTAGTCTCCAGGACCGACAATGAGCAGTTCTTC.

This chain connects TRBV12-3 or TRBV12-4 to TRBJ2-3, with D possibly TRBD2 on 7 matching bases. V shed 8 bases and J shed 2 bases, with 11 bases lying between them. CDR3 length: 13 amino acids. The CDR3 loop is CASAGALTDTQYF. CDR3 DNA: TGTGCCAGCGCGGGGGCTCTCACAGATACGCAGTATTTT.

A remark on this clonotype: A much more abundant neighbour one base away suggests this may be a read error. The CDR3 sequence: CVSSQELAGGHDEQFF. DNA for the CDR3: TGTGTCAGCAGCCAAGAACTAGCGGGGGGGCATGATGAGCAGTTCTTC. The chain joins TRBV4-1 to TRBJ2-1; 13 nucleotides agree with TRBD2. CDR3 length equals 16 residues. CDR1 MGHRA and CDR2 YSYEKL come from the germline V gene.

The table lists this clonotype with a few counts. This rearrangement joins TRBV7-9 to TRBJ2-7; TRBD1 aligns across 10 bases. The CDR3 loop spans 15 amino acids. The junction had 9 bases not matched to a gene; V was cut back by 5 bases and J by 5 bases. Germline assignment: CDR1 SEHNR and CDR2 FQNEAQ (reference sequence). CDR3 bases: TGTGCCAGCAGCACCCCGACAGGGGGCCGGAACGAGCAGTACTTC. This sequence encodes CASSTPTGGRNEQYF.

There are a few counts of this clonotype. This chain connects TRBV19 to TRBJ2-7, with D perhaps TRBD1 or TRBD2 (6 bases each). Germline values: CDR1 LNHDA, CDR2 SQIVND (reference sequence). The CDR3 sequence is 15 residues long. V lost 3 bases, J lost 3 bases, and 15 bases lay in between. The CDR3: CASSISIGGYYEQYF. CDR3 DNA: TGTGCCAGTAGTATCTCAATCGGGGGCTACTACGAGCAGTACTTC.

This clonotype has only a few counts. Written as DNA, the CDR3 is TGTGCCAGCAGCGCCTGGACAGTAGATACGCAGTATTTT. Its translation is CASSAWTVDTQYF. The V gene is TRBV7-6, the J gene TRBJ2-3; weak D call: TRBD1 (6 bases). V was trimmed by 5 bases and J by 5 bases, leaving 11 bases between them. The length of the CDR3 is 13 residues. Germline CDR1 is SGHVS and CDR2 is FNYEAQ.

The V gene is TRBV7-9, the J gene TRBJ1-1; D might be TRBD1 (5 bases). The V and J ends lost 6 bases and 5 bases respectively, with 16 bases between them. The germline V gene has CDR1 SEHNR and CDR2 FQNEAQ (reference sequence). The CDR3 spans 14 residues. CDR3 sequence: CASSTTGGWTEAFF. In DNA form, the CDR3 reads TGTGCCAGCAGTACTACAGGAGGGTGGACTGAAGCTTTCTTT.

The V call is TRBV11-2, the J call TRBJ2-1; D unresolved. The CDR3 contains 13 residues. The germline V and J ends were trimmed by 7 bases and 0 bases, with 7 bases remaining between them. From germline, CDR1 is SGHAT and CDR2 FQNNGV. The CDR3 reads CASNGGSYNEQFF. CDR3 in DNA: TGTGCCAGCAATGGCGGCTCCTACAATGAGCAGTTCTTC.

As regards this clonotype: A much larger clone differs from this one at a single base, so this may be a read error. The rearrangement links TRBV2 to TRBJ2-7, with a possible D match to TRBD1 (5 bases). The CDR3 is made up of 12 amino acids. Germline V lookup: CDR1 SNHLY, CDR2 FYNNEI. CDR3 sequence reads: CASSDRVVERYF. CDR3 DNA: TGTGCCAGCAGTGACAGGGTCGTCGAGCGGTACTTC.

The rearrangement links TRBV4-1 to TRBJ1-2; D uncertain. The CDR3 sequence is 14 residues long. The germline gives CDR1 MGHRA, CDR2 YSYEKL. V lost 4 bases to trimming and J lost 0 bases, with 9 bases between them. DNA of the CDR3: TGCGCCAGCAGCCGCCGACCGTCTAACTATGGCTACACCTTC. Translation: CASSRRPSNYGYTF.

This clonotype was observed at least ten times. This rearrangement joins TRBV12-3 or TRBV12-4 to TRBJ2-6; D is ambiguous. Trimming removed 2 bases at V and 1 base at J, with 3 bases between. The CDR3 is made up of 14 amino acids. In DNA, the CDR3 is TGTGCCAGCAGTTTATGGTCTGGGGCCAACGTCCTGACTTTC. Protein sequence: CASSLWSGANVLTF.

This clonotype occurred many times. The rearrangement joins TRBV7-6 to TRBJ1-1, with D maybe TRBD1 (5 bases). This CDR3 contains 15 residues. V was pared by 5 bases and J by 0 bases, with 13 bases between. CDR1 and CDR2 from the germline V gene are SGHVS and FNYEAQ. The CDR3 DNA follows: TGTGCCAGCAGCCAGGTTACGGGGGTGAACACTGAAGCTTTCTTT. This gives the protein CASSQVTGVNTEAFF.

The V call is TRBV2, the J call TRBJ1-2; the D is unclear. Germline V gives CDR1 SNHLY, CDR2 FYNNEI. V lost 10 bases and J 6 bases, leaving 21 bases between the germline ends. There are 14 residues in the CDR3. The CDR3 coding sequence is TGTGCCAAAGACCCCAGCTATTCTTCTGATGGCTACACCTTC. As protein: CAKDPSYSSDGYTF. The variable domain in full, completed from reference TRBV2 and TRBJ1-2, reads EPEVTQTPSHQVTQMGQEVILRCVPISNHLYFYWYRQILGQKVEFLVSFYNNEISEKSEIFDDQFSVERPDGSNFTLKIRSTKLEDSAMYFCAKDPSYSSDGYTFGSGTRLTVV.

This clonotype has just a few counts. This chain uses TRBV2 with TRBJ1-4; TRBD1 might be the D (5 bases). Germline V lookup: CDR1 SNHLY, CDR2 FYNNEI. The CDR3 is 13 amino acids. Trimming shortened V by 6 bases and J by 8 bases, and 13 bases separated the two germline ends. The CDR3: CASRGTGGEKLFF. CDR3 DNA sequence: TGTGCCAGCAGGGGGACGGGAGGCGAAAAACTGTTTTTT.

This clonotype was picked up a small number of times. The chain employs TRBV12-3 or TRBV12-4 and TRBJ1-1; D unresolved. V shed 6 bases and J shed 9 bases, with 14 bases lying between them. CDR3 length: 12 amino acids. CDR3 in DNA: TGTGCCAGCAGCAACCGAAGGGATCAAGCTTTCTTT. Translated: CASSNRRDQAFF.

This sequence joins TRBV14 and TRBJ2-1, with D hard to call. Deletions cut 2 bases from V and 6 bases from J, with 5 bases between. This CDR3 comprises 12 residues. Germline CDR1 reads SGHDN; CDR2 reads FVKESK. The CDR3 sequence is CASSQHVNEQFF. Written as DNA, the CDR3 is TGTGCCAGCAGCCAACACGTCAATGAGCAGTTCTTC.